These 20 T cell receptor beta chains came from one sample sequenced in a study of blood T cell repertoires in COVID-19. The repertoire was sequenced with immunoSEQ multiplex PCR; TCRdb's copy has only in-frame clones and lacks some. The sample consists of around 130,000 clones, approximately 80% of them appearing once. Sequenced input: peripheral blood. These receptor sequences come from a woman aged 65 to 85 with acute or convalescent COVID-19.

The chain is built from TRBV5-8 and TRBJ1-1; D uncertain. Deletions cut 4 bases from V and 0 bases from J, with 10 bases between. Germline V lookup: CDR1 SGHTS, CDR2 YDEGEE. The CDR3 has 14 amino acids. CDR3 sequence (DNA): TGTGCCAGCAGCCCGAGGGCTTTGAACACTGAAGCTTTCTTT. Translated: CASSPRALNTEAFF.

This clone was seen a handful of times. V usage is TRBV5-1 and J usage is TRBJ1-1, with D possibly matching TRBD1 (5 bases). The V and J ends lost 0 bases and 3 bases respectively, with 15 bases between them. Germline V gene lookup returns CDR1 SGHRS and CDR2 YFSETQ. There are 16 residues in the CDR3. The CDR3 here is CASSLALTVGDTEAFF. The CDR3 DNA sequence: TGCGCCAGCAGCTTGGCGCTTACCGTAGGGGACACTGAAGCTTTCTTT. The full variable domain, rest sourced from reference TRBV5-1 and TRBJ1-1, is KAGVTQTPRYLIKTRGQQVTLSCSPISGHRSVSWYQQTPGQGLQFLFEYFSETQRNKGNFPGRFSGRQFSNSRSEMNVSTLELGDSALYLCASSLALTVGDTEAFFGQGTRLTVV.

This sequence joins TRBV2 and TRBJ1-1; 8 bases fit TRBD1. The ends lost 6 bases at V and 6 bases at J; junction bases unmatched: 9. The CDR3 runs 14 residues. Germline CDR1 and CDR2: SNHLY and FYNNEI. The CDR3 is CASRRDRGNAEAFF. CDR3 bases: TGTGCCAGCAGACGCGACAGGGGAAACGCTGAAGCTTTCTTT.

This rearrangement joins TRBV7-7 to TRBJ2-1, with 7 bases matching TRBD1. Trimming removed 5 bases from V and 5 bases from J; junction bases left unmatched: 6. The germline gives CDR1 SSHAT, CDR2 FNYEAQ (reference sequence). The CDR3 sequence is 14 residues long. CDR3 loop: CASSQGQLDNEQFF. The CDR3, as DNA: TGTGCCAGCAGCCAGGGACAGCTAGACAATGAGCAGTTCTTC.

This sequence joins TRBV19 and TRBJ1-6; D ambiguous. CDR3 length: 14 amino acids. Trimming stripped 4 bases from V and 9 bases from J, with 13 bases between. Germline lookup yields CDR1 LNHDA and CDR2 SQIVND (reference sequence). CDR3 in amino acids: CASSTQEARSPLHF. CDR3 nucleotide sequence: TGTGCCAGTAGTACTCAGGAGGCACGTTCACCCCTCCACTTT.

This clone has more than one count but fewer than ten. The chain recombines TRBV6-5 with TRBJ1-1, with 11 bases that match TRBD1. V shed 6 bases and J 6 bases; nucleotides not matched to a gene: 9. Per germline, CDR1 MNHEY and CDR2 SVGAGI. The CDR3 extends over 15 amino acids. The CDR3: CASSRDRGNRAEAFF. The CDR3, as DNA: TGTGCCAGCAGCCGGGACAGGGGGAACAGGGCTGAAGCTTTCTTT.

The V gene is TRBV10-2, the J gene TRBJ2-1; 10 nucleotides line up with TRBD2. This CDR3 comprises 15 residues. Germline values: CDR1 WSHSY, CDR2 SAAADI. Trimming took 3 bases from V and 6 from J; bases not matched to a gene: 5. The CDR3 DNA sequence: TGCGCCAGCAGTGAAAGCGGGGGGGCCTCCAATGAGCAGTTCTTC. Translation gives CASSESGGASNEQFF.

The chain couples TRBV10-3 to TRBJ2-5; 7 nucleotides align to TRBD1. V dropped 4 bases and J dropped 2; count of bases not matched to a gene: 1. The CDR3 sequence is 13 residues long. The germline gives CDR1 ENHRY, CDR2 SYGVKD. DNA for the CDR3: TGTGCCATCAGTGGGGGACAGCAAGAGACCCAGTACTTC. This codes for CAISGGQQETQYF.

This clone came up a few times. The V call is TRBV3-1 (or the pseudogene TRBV3-2), the J call TRBJ2-1; TRBD2 matches at 10 bases. The ends lost 6 bases at V and 7 bases at J; junction bases unmatched: 6. CDR1 is LGHDT and CDR2 is YNNKEL in the germline V gene (reference sequence). CDR3 length: 14 amino acids. CDR3 sequence: CASSHSGGLNEQFF. The CDR3 DNA is TGTGCCAGCAGTCATAGCGGGGGGCTAAATGAGCAGTTCTTC.

Points on this clone: The junction and the germline gene differ at one end; a read error may be behind it. The chain uses TRBV4-1 and TRBJ2-5, with a weak D call TRBD2 (5 bases). The germline CDR1 and CDR2 sequences are MGHRA and YSYEKL. The length of the CDR3 is 12 residues. In DNA form, the CDR3 reads TGCGCCAGCAGCCAAGATGAGGGCCTAGTAAACTTC. This codes for CASSQDEGLVNF.

The chain joins TRBV12-3 or TRBV12-4 to TRBJ1-5, with D tentatively TRBD1 (5 bases). CDR3 length equals 13 residues. Trimming left V 3 bases short and J 7 bases short, with 10 bases between. In DNA form, the CDR3 reads TGTGCCAGCAGTTTTGAGGAGGGGCAGCCCCAGCATTTT. This gives the protein CASSFEEGQPQHF.

The V gene is TRBV12-3 or TRBV12-4, the J gene TRBJ2-1; D is possibly TRBD1 (7 bases). This CDR3 is built from 13 residues. V shed 5 bases and J shed 10 bases, with 15 bases lying between them. The CDR3 DNA reads as TGTGCCAGCAGTGCGGGACAGATGCCCGAGCAGTTCTTC. Amino acid sequence: CASSAGQMPEQFF.

The V and J genes are TRBV6-2 or TRBV6-3 and TRBJ1-1; the D is unclear. Germline CDR1 is MNHEY and CDR2 is SVGEGT. Trimming removed 0 bases at V and 10 bases at J, with 21 bases between. The CDR3 loop spans 16 amino acids. This CDR3 reads CASSYSSLAEYRGAFF. The CDR3, as DNA: TGTGCCAGCAGTTACTCGTCATTGGCGGAATATAGAGGAGCTTTCTTT.

This clone appeared a single time. The genes are TRBV11-1 and TRBJ1-1, with a tentative D call TRBD1 (5 bases). The CDR3 is 14 amino acids. CDR1 is SGHAT and CDR2 is FQDESV in the germline V gene (reference sequence). The ends were cut back, 3 bases at V and 1 base at J, with 9 bases in the middle. The CDR3 DNA reads as TGTGCCAGCAGCTTGGGGCCCGAGAACACTGAAGCTTTCTTT. Amino acids: CASSLGPENTEAFF. Filled out from reference TRBV11-1 and TRBJ1-1, the complete variable domain reads EAEVAQSPRYKITEKSQAVAFWCDPISGHATLYWYRQILGQGPELLVQFQDESVVDDSQLPKDRFSAERLKGVDSTLKIQPAELGDSAMYLCASSLGPENTEAFFGQGTRLTVV.

This chain connects TRBV3-1 (or the pseudogene TRBV3-2) to TRBJ2-1, with TRBD1 as a possible D gene (5 bases). The ends were cut back, 4 bases at V and 3 bases at J, with 16 bases in the middle. There are 16 residues in the CDR3. Germline V CDR1 and CDR2: LGHDT, YNNKEL (reference sequence). Written as DNA, the CDR3 is TGTGCCAGCAGCCCTGGGCAGGGAAGGATCTACAATGAGCAGTTCTTC. It encodes CASSPGQGRIYNEQFF.

V gene TRBV6-5 combines with J gene TRBJ1-3; D is ambiguous. The CDR3 runs to 13 residues. Trimming removed 6 bases from V and 2 bases from J, with 8 bases in between. In germline, CDR1 is MNHEY, CDR2 SVGAGI. CDR3 region: CASRETAGNTIYF. As DNA, the CDR3 is TGTGCCAGCAGGGAGACTGCTGGAAACACCATATATTTT.

J is TRBJ1-5 and V is TRBV25-1; D perhaps matches TRBD1 (6 bases). CDR3 length: 15 amino acids. CDR1 and CDR2 (germline): MGHDK, SYGVNS. Trimming pared 4 bases from V and 4 bases from J, leaving 14 bases between. CDR3 nucleotide sequence: TGTGCCAGCAGTGGACTGATCAGGGGTAATCAGCCCCAGCATTTT. Residues: CASSGLIRGNQPQHF. The full variable domain, rest sourced from reference TRBV25-1 and TRBJ1-5, is EADIYQTPRYLVIGTGKKITLECSQTMGHDKMYWYQQDPGMELHLIHYSYGVNSTEKGDLSSESTVSRIRTEHFPLTLESARPSHTSQYLCASSGLIRGNQPQHFGDGTRLSIL.

CDR3 nucleotide sequence: TGTGCCAGTAGTCACAGGGCCGGGGAGCTGTTTTTT. Its protein product is CASSHRAGELFF. The V and J genes are TRBV19 and TRBJ2-2, with D possibly TRBD1 on 6 matching bases. CDR1 is LNHDA, CDR2 SQIVND, per germline (reference sequence). The CDR3 contains 12 residues. V was pared by 5 bases and J by 6 bases, with 7 bases between.

On this clone itself: A read error may produce the germline difference seen at one junction end. In the same sample, other DNA sequences code for this CDR3. V and J are TRBV5-1 and TRBJ1-5; weak D call: TRBD1 (5 bases). The CDR3 sequence is 13 residues long. CDR1 is SGHRS, CDR2 YFSETQ, per germline. The CDR3 protein is CASSMAGDQPQHF. The CDR3 nucleotides are TGCGCCAGCAGTATGGCGGGGGATCAACCCCAGCATTTT.

The gene calls are TRBV5-5 and TRBJ1-1, with D maybe TRBD1 (5 bases). Germline CDR1 and CDR2: SGHKS and YYEKEE (reference sequence). V lost 4 bases to trimming and J lost 2 bases, with 12 bases between them. The CDR3 length is 14 residues. The CDR3 region has the DNA TGTGCCAGCAGCCTAGACAGAGTAAACACTGAAGCTTTCTTT. Amino acids: CASSLDRVNTEAFF.